The sequence of this T cell receptor beta chain was determined in a study of graft-versus-host responses after intestinal transplantation. On the study more broadly: Isolated intestinal, liver-intestinal, or multivisceral transplants had been given to the recipients. For 2 to 4 years after anti-thymocyte globulin induction, all recipients took tacrolimus and steroids. Findings of the study overall: Ileal or blood samples showed some GvH clones first, and such clones were also found in recipient marrow. Peak GvH clone levels in circulation were associated with early post-transplant HvG declines.

The assay was immunoSEQ multiplex PCR, and TCRdb's table has in-frame clones only and misses some. The sample gives about 110,000 clones, 93% of which show up once; roughly 0.5% is in the top ten. V was trimmed by 5 bases and J by 4 bases, leaving 14 bases between them. Looked up from germline, CDR1 is SEHNR and CDR2 is FQNEAQ (reference sequence). This CDR3 comprises 14 residues. Concerning this clone itself: What it binds is unknown.

This chain uses TRBV7-9 with TRBJ1-2, with no clear D. This TCR derives from a human donor who received an intestinal transplant. This specimen was unstimulated CD8+ T cells sorted from spleen or lymph node cells, taken before intestinal transplant. The DNA of the CDR3 is TGTGCCAGCAGCCCGCTTTTTTTGAGCTATGGCTACACCTTC. This encodes CASSPLFLSYGYTF.